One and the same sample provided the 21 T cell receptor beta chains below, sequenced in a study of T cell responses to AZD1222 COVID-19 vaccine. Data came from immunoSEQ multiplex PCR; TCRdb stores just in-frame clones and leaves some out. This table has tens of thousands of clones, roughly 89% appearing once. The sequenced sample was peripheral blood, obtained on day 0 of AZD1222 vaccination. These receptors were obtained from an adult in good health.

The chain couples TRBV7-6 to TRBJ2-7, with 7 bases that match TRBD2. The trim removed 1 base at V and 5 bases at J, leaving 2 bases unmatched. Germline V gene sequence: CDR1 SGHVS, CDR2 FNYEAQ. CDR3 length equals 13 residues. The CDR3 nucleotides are TGTGCCAGCAGCTTAGGCGGGGGAGACGAGCAGTACTTC. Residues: CASSLGGGDEQYF.

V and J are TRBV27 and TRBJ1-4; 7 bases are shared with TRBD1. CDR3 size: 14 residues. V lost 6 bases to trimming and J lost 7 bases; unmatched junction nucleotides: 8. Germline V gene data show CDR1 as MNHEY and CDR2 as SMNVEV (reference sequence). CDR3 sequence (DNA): TGTGCCAGCAGGCCGGGACAGACTCCTGAAAAACTGTTTTTT. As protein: CASRPGQTPEKLFF.

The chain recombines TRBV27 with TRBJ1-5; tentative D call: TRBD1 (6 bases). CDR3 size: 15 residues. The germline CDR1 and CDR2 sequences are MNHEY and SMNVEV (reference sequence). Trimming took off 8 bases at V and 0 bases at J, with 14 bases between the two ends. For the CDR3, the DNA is TGTGCCAGCCGAGGGGGGGGACCTAGCAATCAGCCCCAGCATTTT. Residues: CASRGGGPSNQPQHF.

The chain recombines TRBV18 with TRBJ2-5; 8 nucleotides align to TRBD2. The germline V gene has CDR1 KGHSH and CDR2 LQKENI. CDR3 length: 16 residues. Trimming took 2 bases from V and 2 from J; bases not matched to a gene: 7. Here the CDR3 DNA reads TGTGCCAGCTCACCATTCGGGACTAGGCCTCAAGAGACCCAGTACTTC. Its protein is CASSPFGTRPQETQYF.

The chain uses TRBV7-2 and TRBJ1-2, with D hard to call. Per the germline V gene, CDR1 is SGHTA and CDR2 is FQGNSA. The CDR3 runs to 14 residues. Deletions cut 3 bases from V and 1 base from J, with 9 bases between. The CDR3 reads CASSFRLNNYGYTF. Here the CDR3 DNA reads TGTGCCAGCAGCTTCCGACTGAATAACTATGGCTACACCTTC.

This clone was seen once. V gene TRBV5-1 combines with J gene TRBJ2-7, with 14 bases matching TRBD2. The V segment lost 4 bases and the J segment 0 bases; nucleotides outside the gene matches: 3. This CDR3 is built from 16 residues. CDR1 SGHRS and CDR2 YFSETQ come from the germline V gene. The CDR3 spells CASSPGTSGSSYEQYF. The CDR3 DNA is TGCGCCAGCAGCCCGGGGACTAGCGGGAGCTCCTACGAGCAGTACTTC.

The CDR3 region is CASSSWLGQVNSPLHF. The DNA of the CDR3 is TGTGCCAGCAGCTCGTGGCTGGGACAGGTTAATTCACCCCTCCACTTT. The genes are TRBV7-9 and TRBJ1-6, with TRBD1 matching 8 bases. V lost 4 bases, J lost 6 bases, and 8 bases stayed unmatched. Germline CDR1 SEHNR, CDR2 FQNEAQ (reference sequence). The CDR3 length is 16 residues.

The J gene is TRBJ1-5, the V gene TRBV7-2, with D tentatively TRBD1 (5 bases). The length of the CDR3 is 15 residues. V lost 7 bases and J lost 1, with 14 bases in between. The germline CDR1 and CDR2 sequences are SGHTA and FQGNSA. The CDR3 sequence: CASTPGGSSNQPQHF. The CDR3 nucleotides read TGTGCCAGCACCCCCGGGGGTTCGAGCAATCAGCCCCAGCATTTT.

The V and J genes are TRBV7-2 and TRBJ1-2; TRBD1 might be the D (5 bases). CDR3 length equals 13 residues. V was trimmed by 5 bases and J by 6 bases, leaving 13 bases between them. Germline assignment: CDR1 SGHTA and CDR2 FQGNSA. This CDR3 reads CASSRGGGDGYTF. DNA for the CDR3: TGTGCCAGCAGCCGAGGCGGGGGGGATGGCTACACCTTC.

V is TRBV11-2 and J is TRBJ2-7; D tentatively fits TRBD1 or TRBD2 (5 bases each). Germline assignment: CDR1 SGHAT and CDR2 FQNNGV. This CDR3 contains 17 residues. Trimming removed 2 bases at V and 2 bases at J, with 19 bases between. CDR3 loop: CASSLRPRGPRPYEQYF. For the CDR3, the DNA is TGTGCCAGCAGCTTACGACCGAGGGGTCCGAGACCCTACGAGCAGTACTTC.

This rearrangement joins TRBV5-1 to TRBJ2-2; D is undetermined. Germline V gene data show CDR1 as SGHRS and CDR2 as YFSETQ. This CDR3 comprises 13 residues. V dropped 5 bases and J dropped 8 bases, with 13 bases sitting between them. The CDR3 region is CASSSNSVGELFF. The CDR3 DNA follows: TGCGCCAGCAGTTCAAATTCCGTAGGGGAGCTGTTTTTT.

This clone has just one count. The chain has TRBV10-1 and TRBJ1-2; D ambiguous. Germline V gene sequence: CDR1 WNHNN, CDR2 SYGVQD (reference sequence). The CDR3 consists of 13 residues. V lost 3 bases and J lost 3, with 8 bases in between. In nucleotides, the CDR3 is TGCGCCAGCAGTGATGAGACGGACTATGGCTACACCTTC. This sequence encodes CASSDETDYGYTF.

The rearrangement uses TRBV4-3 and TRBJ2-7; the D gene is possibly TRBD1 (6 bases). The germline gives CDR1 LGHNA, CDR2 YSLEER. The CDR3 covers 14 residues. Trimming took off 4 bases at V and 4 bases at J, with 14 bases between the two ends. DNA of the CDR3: TGCGCCAGCAGCCGGGAACAGGGAGTTTACGAGCAGTACTTC. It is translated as CASSREQGVYEQYF.

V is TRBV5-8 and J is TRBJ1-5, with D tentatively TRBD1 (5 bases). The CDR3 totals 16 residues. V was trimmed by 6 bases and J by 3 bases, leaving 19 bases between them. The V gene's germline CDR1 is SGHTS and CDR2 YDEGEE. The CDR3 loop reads CASTLADRAFNQPQHF. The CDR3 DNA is TGTGCCAGCACCCTTGCCGACAGAGCGTTCAATCAGCCCCAGCATTTT.

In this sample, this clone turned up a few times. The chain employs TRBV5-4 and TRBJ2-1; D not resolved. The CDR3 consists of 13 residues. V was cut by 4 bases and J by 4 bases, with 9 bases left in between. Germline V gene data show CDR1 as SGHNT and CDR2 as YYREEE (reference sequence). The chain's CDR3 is CASSPDLYNEQFF. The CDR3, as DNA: TGTGCCAGCAGCCCCGATCTATACAATGAGCAGTTCTTC.

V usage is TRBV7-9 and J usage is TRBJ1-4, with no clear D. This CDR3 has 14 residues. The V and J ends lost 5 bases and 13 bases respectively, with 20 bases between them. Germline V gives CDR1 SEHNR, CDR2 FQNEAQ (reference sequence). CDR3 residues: CASSEGGNKGRLFF. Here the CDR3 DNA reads TGTGCCAGCAGCGAAGGTGGTAACAAAGGGAGACTGTTTTTT.

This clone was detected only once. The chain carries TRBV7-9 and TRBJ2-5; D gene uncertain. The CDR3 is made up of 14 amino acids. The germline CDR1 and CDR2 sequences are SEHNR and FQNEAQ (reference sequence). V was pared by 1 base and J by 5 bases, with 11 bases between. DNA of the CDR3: TGTGCCAGCAGCTTAGGTGGGAATAGCGAGACCCAGTACTTC. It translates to CASSLGGNSETQYF.

CDR3 loop: CASSTWTGRDSPLHF. Written as DNA, the CDR3 is TGTGCCAGCAGCACCTGGACAGGGCGAGATTCACCCCTCCACTTT. V gene TRBV7-9 combines with J gene TRBJ1-6; 8 nucleotides align to TRBD1. The CDR3 extends over 15 amino acids. CDR1 and CDR2 from the germline V gene are SEHNR and FQNEAQ (reference sequence). V lost 5 bases and J lost 8; bases outside the gene matches: 8.

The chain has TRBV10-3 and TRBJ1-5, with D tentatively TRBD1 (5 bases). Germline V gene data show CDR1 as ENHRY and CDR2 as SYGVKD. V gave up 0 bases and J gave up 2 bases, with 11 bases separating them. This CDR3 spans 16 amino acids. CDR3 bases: TGTGCCATCAGTGAGTCCGGACATTCGGGCAATCAGCCCCAGCATTTT. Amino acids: CAISESGHSGNQPQHF.

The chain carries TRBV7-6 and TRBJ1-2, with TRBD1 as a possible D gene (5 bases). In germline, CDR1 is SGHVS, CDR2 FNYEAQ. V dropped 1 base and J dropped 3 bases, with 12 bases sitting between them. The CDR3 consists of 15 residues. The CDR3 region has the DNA TGTGCCAGCAGCTTAGTCGGCGCCAGGGACTATGGCTACACCTTC. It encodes CASSLVGARDYGYTF.

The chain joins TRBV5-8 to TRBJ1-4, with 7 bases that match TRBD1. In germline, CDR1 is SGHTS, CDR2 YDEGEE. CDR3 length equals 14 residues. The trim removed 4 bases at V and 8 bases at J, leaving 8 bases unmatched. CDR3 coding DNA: TGTGCCAGCAGCCGAAAGACAGGGTCGGAAAAACTGTTTTTT. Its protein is CASSRKTGSEKLFF.